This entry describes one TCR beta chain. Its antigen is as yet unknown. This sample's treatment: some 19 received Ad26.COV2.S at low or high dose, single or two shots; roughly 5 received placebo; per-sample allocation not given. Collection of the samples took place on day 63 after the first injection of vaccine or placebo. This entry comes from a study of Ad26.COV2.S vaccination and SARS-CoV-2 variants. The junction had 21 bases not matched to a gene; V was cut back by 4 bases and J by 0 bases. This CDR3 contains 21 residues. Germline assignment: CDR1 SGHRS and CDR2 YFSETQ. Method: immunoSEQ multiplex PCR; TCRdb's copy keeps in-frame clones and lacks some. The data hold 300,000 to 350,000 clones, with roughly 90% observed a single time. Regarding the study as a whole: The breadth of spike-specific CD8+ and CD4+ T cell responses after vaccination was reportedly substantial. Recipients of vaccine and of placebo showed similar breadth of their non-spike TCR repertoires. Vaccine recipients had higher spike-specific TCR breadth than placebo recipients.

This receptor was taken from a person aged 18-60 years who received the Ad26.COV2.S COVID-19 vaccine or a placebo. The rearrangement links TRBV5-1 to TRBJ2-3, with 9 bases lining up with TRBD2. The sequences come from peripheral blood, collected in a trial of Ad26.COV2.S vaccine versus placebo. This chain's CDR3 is CASSLSRQGWAGGRSTDTQYF. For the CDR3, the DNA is TGCGCCAGCAGCCTCTCCCGACAGGGCTGGGCGGGAGGGCGGAGCACAGATACGCAGTATTTT.